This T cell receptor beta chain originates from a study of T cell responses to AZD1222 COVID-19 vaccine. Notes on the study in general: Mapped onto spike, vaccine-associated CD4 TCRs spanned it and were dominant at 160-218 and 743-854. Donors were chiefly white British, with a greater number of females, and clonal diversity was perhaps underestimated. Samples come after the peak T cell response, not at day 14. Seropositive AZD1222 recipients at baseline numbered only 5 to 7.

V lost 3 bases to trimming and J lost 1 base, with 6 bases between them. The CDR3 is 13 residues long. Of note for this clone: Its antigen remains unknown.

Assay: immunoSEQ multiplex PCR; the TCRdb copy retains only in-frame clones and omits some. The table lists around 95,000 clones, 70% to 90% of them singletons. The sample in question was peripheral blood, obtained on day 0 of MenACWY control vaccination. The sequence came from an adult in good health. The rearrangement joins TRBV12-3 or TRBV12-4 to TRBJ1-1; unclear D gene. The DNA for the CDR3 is TGTGCCAGCAGTTTTTCGGGGAACACTGAAGCTTTCTTT. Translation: CASSFSGNTEAFF.